One sample yielded the 3 T cell receptor beta chains listed below, sequenced in a study of shared clonotypes between healthy human individuals (dated by TCRdb to the early 2020s). Libraries were built with the immunoSEQ multiplex PCR assay. TCRdb stores this immuneACCESS table with in-frame sequences only. Part of the clones is absent; in the studies checked, under half of the shortfall reflects unresolved V genes, and no reason is known for the rest. The sample contains around 2.5 million clones, roughly 93% of them found a single time. Clones ranked in the top ten supply approximately 0.37% of the sample. What was sequenced was naive CD4+ T cells from PBMCs. The sample's cell subset or site, from its label and the paper: CD45RA+ positively selected. These receptor sequences come from a man between 18 and 29 years old in good health. Some clones in this sample may be carry-over from other donors' samples.

In this sample, this clone turned up a few times. This sequence joins TRBV9 and TRBJ2-2; D is unclear. Trimming removed 0 bases from V and 1 base from J, with 10 bases in between. The germline gives CDR1 SGDLS, CDR2 YYNGEE. The CDR3 is 16 amino acids. CDR3 sequence reads: CASSVVTAENTGELFF. The CDR3 nucleotides read TGTGCCAGCAGCGTAGTAACCGCTGAGAACACCGGGGAGCTGTTTTTT.

This rearrangement joins TRBV6-4 to TRBJ1-1; TRBD1 aligns across 10 bases. This CDR3 is built from 16 residues. Germline V gene sequence: CDR1 MRHNA, CDR2 SNTAGT. Trimming took 5 bases from V and 6 from J; bases not matched to a gene: 12. CDR3 nucleotides: TGTGCCAGCAGTCCCAGGGGAGACAGGGGGCTCTCTGAAGCTTTCTTT. Encoded protein: CASSPRGDRGLSEAFF.

This chain links TRBV7-2 with TRBJ2-3; unclear D gene. Germline values: CDR1 SGHTA, CDR2 FQGNSA. The CDR3 sequence is 14 residues long. Trimming left V 0 bases short and J 0 bases short, with 4 bases between. The chain's CDR3 is CASSLAPSTDTQYF. CDR3 DNA: TGTGCCAGCAGCTTAGCGCCTAGCACAGATACGCAGTATTTT.